The table lists the clone carrying this T cell receptor beta chain with a count of one. The CDR3 has 16 residues. V gave up 1 base and J gave up 2 bases, with 12 bases separating them. Germline CDR1 reads MNHNS; CDR2 reads SASEGT. Isolation of CD8+ and CD4+ T cells was performed negatively, whereas enrichment of TEMRA cells was done by FACS. This specimen belongs to a study of CD8 T cells in Susac syndrome. With random hexamers, reverse transcription was performed on about 0.5 to 1 ug of RNA. One entry per CDR3 protein results from TCRdb running MiXCR on the immunoSEQ multiplex PCR reads. The sample contains around 130,000 distinct CDR3 sequences, roughly 76% of which appear only once.

Specimen: CD8+ T cells from PBMCs. The chain couples TRBV6-1 to TRBJ2-1; possible D gene TRBD2, 6 bases. This TCR derives from a human donor with multiple sclerosis. This CDR3 reads CASSEGGLAPYNEQFF. CDR3 bases: TGTGCCAGCAGTGAAGGCGGGCTAGCGCCCTACAATGAGCAGTTCTTC.